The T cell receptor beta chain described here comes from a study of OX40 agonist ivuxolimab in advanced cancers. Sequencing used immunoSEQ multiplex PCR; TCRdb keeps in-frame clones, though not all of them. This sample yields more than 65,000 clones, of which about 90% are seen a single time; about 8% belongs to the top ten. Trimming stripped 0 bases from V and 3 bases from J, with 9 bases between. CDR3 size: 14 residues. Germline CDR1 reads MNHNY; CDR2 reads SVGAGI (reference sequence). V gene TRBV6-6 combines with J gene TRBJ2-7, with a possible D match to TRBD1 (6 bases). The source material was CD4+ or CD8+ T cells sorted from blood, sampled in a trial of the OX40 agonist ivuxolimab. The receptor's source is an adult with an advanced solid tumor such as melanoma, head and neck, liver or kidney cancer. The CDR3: CASSYSGHDYEQYF. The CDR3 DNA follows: TGTGCCAGCAGTTACTCGGGACACGACTACGAGCAGTACTTC.